This T cell receptor beta chain was captured in a study of cytomegalovirus exposure and HLA in healthy donors. Study-wide context: A prior analysis found about 110 million unique TCR beta sequences from 150 million to 200 million T cells. Study-level results: Highly shared sequence variants in one cluster were likely a sequencing artifact. Later on, an analysis showed TCR association rates differing by HLA locus, with DRB1 the most and HLA-C the fewest. In a later analysis, approximately 15,000 TCR beta sequences were associated with HLA alleles at 0.05 false discovery rate.

The ends were cut back, 3 bases at V and 4 bases at J, with 16 bases in the middle. CDR1 is GTSNPN and CDR2 is SVGIG in the germline V gene (reference sequence). The CDR3 totals 16 residues. A remark on this clone: Its cognate antigen is unknown.

The PCR employed 60 Vbeta primers together with 13 Jbeta primers. Data came from immunoSEQ multiplex PCR; TCRdb stores just in-frame clones and leaves some out. The table lists about 40,000 clones. Source material: PBMCs. The clonotype originates from a man under 40 in good health and CMV-seronegative. V and J are TRBV30 and TRBJ2-6; the D gene is possibly TRBD1 (6 bases). This CDR3 reads CAWRGVLQGGANVLTF. The CDR3 DNA follows: TGTGCCTGGAGGGGAGTTCTACAGGGAGGGGCCAACGTCCTGACTTTC.